The present T cell receptor (beta chain) was sequenced within a study of PD-1 blockade in classical Hodgkin lymphoma. The method was immunoSEQ multiplex PCR; TCRdb's version includes in-frame clones alone and lacks a portion of them. Of 20,000 to 30,000 clones listed, 69% were seen once; the top ten hold 3% to 4%. Brentuximab vedotin exposure varied among the patients, all of whom had relapsed after autologous stem cell transplantation. Patients showed best responses of complete response, partial response or progressive disease. The study, taken as a whole, reports: CD4+ TCR diversity, unlike CD8+, climbed significantly by C4D1. Baseline TCR diversity was reportedly lower in newly diagnosed patients than healthy donors.

This clone has a handful of counts. Its target is unknown. The CDR3 loop spans 16 amino acids. CDR1 MNHNS and CDR2 SASEGT come from the germline V gene. V lost 1 base, J lost 0 bases, and 10 bases lay in between. J is TRBJ1-5 and V is TRBV6-1; D remains ambiguous. The material sequenced was peripheral blood mononuclear cells (PBMCs), taken at baseline. The origin of this receptor is a human donor with classical Hodgkin lymphoma. CDR3 amino acids: CASSEGLGYSNQPQHF. For the CDR3, the DNA is TGTGCCAGCAGTGAAGGATTGGGATATAGCAATCAGCCCCAGCATTTT.